The 25 T cell receptor beta chains presented below share a single source sample, sequenced in a study of blood T cells in healthy people across ages. Through a sample-barcoded 5' primer and a J-beta primer mix, a second PCR was run for about 7 to 12 cycles. TCRdb reprocessed the 5' RACE reads via MiXCR and lists one record per CDR3 protein. The sample contains 1.8 million or so distinct CDR3 sequences, about 39% of which appear only once. The sequencing sample was made of blood. The receptors originated from a human donor in good health.

The V and J genes are TRBV2 and TRBJ2-7; 8 bases line up with TRBD1. CDR3 size: 14 residues. Trimming cost V 4 bases and J 3 bases; bases outside gene matches: 5. In germline, CDR1 is SNHLY, CDR2 FYNNEI. CDR3 sequence (DNA): TGTGCCAGCAGTGGGCAGGGGGCAGACTACGAGCAGTACTTC. Its protein is CASSGQGADYEQYF.

This clonotype turned up a few times. The rearrangement uses TRBV6-6 and TRBJ1-4, with unresolved D. V was trimmed by 7 bases and J by 3 bases, leaving 9 bases between them. The CDR3 is made up of 13 amino acids. The germline V gene has CDR1 MNHNY and CDR2 SVGAGI (reference sequence). CDR3 sequence reads: CASKRTSNEKLFF. The CDR3 DNA sequence: TGTGCCAGCAAGAGGACCTCTAATGAAAAACTGTTTTTT.

This clonotype was counted between two and nine times. V and J are TRBV21-1 and TRBJ2-7. TRBV21-1 is classified as a pseudogene. This CDR3 spans 10 amino acids. The CDR3 nucleotides read TGTGCCAGCGGCCACTACGAGCAGTACTTC. Encoded protein: CASGHYEQYF.

The rearrangement links TRBV5-1 to TRBJ2-5, with 7 bases lining up with TRBD2. Germline V gene data show CDR1 as SGHRS and CDR2 as YFSETQ. The CDR3 extends over 17 amino acids. Germline trimming cut 4 bases from V and 1 base from J; bases unmatched to any gene: 13. The CDR3 loop is CASSPGSWSSGQETQYF. The CDR3 coding sequence is TGCGCCAGCAGCCCCGGCAGTTGGTCTAGCGGCCAAGAGACCCAGTACTTC.

V gene TRBV7-9 combines with J gene TRBJ1-5, with 9 bases lining up with TRBD1. The CDR3 is made up of 16 amino acids. Per germline, CDR1 SEHNR and CDR2 FQNEAQ (reference sequence). The V and J ends lost 5 bases and 2 bases, in that order; junction bases with no gene match: 7. CDR3 protein: CASSLVTGGGNQPQHF. The CDR3 DNA follows: TGTGCCAGCAGCCTAGTGACAGGGGGTGGCAATCAGCCCCAGCATTTT.

The chain couples TRBV5-6 to TRBJ2-1; D is unclear. Looked up from germline, CDR1 is SGHDT and CDR2 is YYEEEE. This CDR3 is 14 amino acids long. The V end lost 4 bases, the J end lost 0 bases, and 8 bases lay between the germline ends. The CDR3 sequence: CASSRRYSYNEQFF. CDR3 DNA: TGTGCCAGCAGCCGACGATACTCCTACAATGAGCAGTTCTTC.

The rearrangement links TRBV5-1 to TRBJ1-6; 12 nucleotides line up with TRBD1. V gave up 1 base and J gave up 7 bases; unmatched junction bases: 12. The V gene's germline CDR1 is SGHRS and CDR2 YFSETQ. The CDR3 sequence is 19 residues long. The CDR3 nucleotides read TGCGCCAGCAGCTTGACCGGGACAGGGGGCGCAGAGGCGAATTCACCCCTCCACTTT. As protein: CASSLTGTGGAEANSPLHF.

This clonotype was observed a few times. This chain links TRBV4-3 with TRBJ1-2; no clear D gene. This CDR3 has 13 residues. Germline CDR1 and CDR2: LGHNA and YSLEER. V dropped 3 bases and J dropped 8 bases, with 13 bases sitting between them. CDR3 nucleotide sequence: TGCGCCAGCAGCCAGTCCTGGAGATCGGGCTACACCTTC. Amino acid sequence: CASSQSWRSGYTF.

This CDR3 reads CASGQDTEKLFF. For the CDR3, the DNA is TGTGCCAGCGGACAGGATACTGAAAAACTGTTTTTT. The gene calls are TRBV10-3 and TRBJ1-4, with 7 bases fitting TRBD1. Per the germline V gene, CDR1 is ENHRY and CDR2 is SYGVKD. CDR3 size: 12 residues. The V gene end was trimmed by 10 bases and the J gene end by 7 bases; junction bases not matched to a gene: 6.

The V and J genes are TRBV6-5 and TRBJ2-7, with D perhaps matching TRBD2 (6 bases). Trimming took off 7 bases at V and 9 bases at J, with 19 bases between the two ends. This CDR3 is built from 13 residues. Germline CDR1 reads MNHEY; CDR2 reads SVGAGI. This chain's CDR3 is CASISPGFGRQYF. The CDR3 nucleotides read TGTGCCAGCATCTCCCCAGGGTTCGGGAGGCAGTACTTC.

The chain combines TRBV5-1 with TRBJ1-1; D perhaps matches TRBD1 (5 bases). The germline V and J ends were trimmed by 0 bases and 5 bases, with 11 bases remaining between them. Looked up from germline, CDR1 is SGHRS and CDR2 is YFSETQ. The CDR3 runs to 14 residues. DNA of the CDR3: TGCGCCAGCAGCTTGGGCCCTGAGGGGACTGAAGCTTTCTTT. Its translation is CASSLGPEGTEAFF.

Comment on this clonotype: The conserved phenylalanine or tryptophan normally closing the CDR3 is absent here, so this likely arose from a read error. V usage is TRBV4-3 and J usage is TRBJ2-6; perhaps TRBD1 as D (6 bases). The V gene lost 2 bases and the J gene lost 0 bases, with 14 bases spanning the gap. The CDR3 is 18 amino acids. Per germline, CDR1 LGHNA and CDR2 YSLEER. The CDR3 here is CASSQRQGFLSGANVLTL. In DNA form, the CDR3 reads TGCGCCAGCAGCCAAAGGCAGGGGTTTCTCTCTGGGGCCAACGTCCTGACTTTA.

The chain employs TRBV28 and TRBJ1-2; D may be TRBD1 (6 bases). The CDR3 extends over 17 amino acids. CDR1 and CDR2 from the germline V gene are MDHEN and SYDVKM. The germline V and J ends were trimmed by 3 bases and 3 bases, with 20 bases remaining between them. The CDR3 is CASSFRGRHRWYYGYTF. CDR3 nucleotide sequence: TGTGCCAGCAGTTTTAGGGGGAGGCATCGATGGTACTATGGCTACACCTTC.

The sample holds a few counts of this clonotype. This sequence joins TRBV6-2 or TRBV6-3 and TRBJ2-7; D possibly corresponds to TRBD2 (6 bases). Trimming removed 4 bases from V and 5 bases from J, with 15 bases in between. Germline CDR1 and CDR2: MNHEY and SVGEGT. The CDR3 is 14 residues long. The CDR3 DNA reads TGTGCCAGCAGTTCGAGACTAGAGTCCCACGAGCAGTACTTC. This encodes CASSSRLESHEQYF.

The V gene is TRBV25-1, the J gene TRBJ1-2; no clear D gene. CDR1 and CDR2 (germline): MGHDK, SYGVNS. The V and J ends lost 1 base and 8 bases respectively, with 20 bases between them. The CDR3 loop spans 16 amino acids. The CDR3: CASSELVMWGVAGYTF. As DNA, the CDR3 is TGTGCCAGCAGTGAATTGGTAATGTGGGGAGTAGCCGGCTACACCTTC.

This clonotype appeared a single time. The V and J genes are TRBV24-1 and TRBJ2-3; D might be TRBD2 (6 bases). Trimming removed 3 bases from V and 10 bases from J, with 16 bases in between. This CDR3 is built from 14 residues. The germline V gene has CDR1 KGHDR and CDR2 SFDVKD. As DNA, the CDR3 is TGTGCCACCAGTGATGTCGGGACTCCAGCTTCGCAGTATTTT. Protein: CATSDVGTPASQYF.

As regards this clonotype: The germline gene is not matched at one end of the junction; a read error may be the cause. J is TRBJ2-1 and V is TRBV20-1; D is possibly TRBD2 (6 bases). CDR1 and CDR2 (germline): DFQATT, SNEGSKA (reference sequence). The CDR3 loop spans 14 amino acids. The CDR3 nucleotides are TGCAGTACTAGTCTCGCGGGGTACTACAATGAGCAGTTCTTC. Its translation is CSTSLAGYYNEQFF.

Many counts were recorded for this clonotype. V gene TRBV6-5 combines with J gene TRBJ1-2, with D hard to call. CDR3 length: 13 amino acids. Germline V gene sequence: CDR1 MNHEY, CDR2 SVGAGI. V was cut by 2 bases and J by 4 bases, with 8 bases left in between. Here the CDR3 reads CASSYDRSYGYTF. DNA of the CDR3: TGTGCCAGCAGTTACGACCGGAGCTATGGCTACACCTTC.

This clonotype was seen once. The chain joins TRBV7-2 to TRBJ2-1; D unresolved. Germline V gene data show CDR1 as SGHTA and CDR2 as FQGNSA. The CDR3 sequence is 12 residues long. The V end lost 2 bases, the J end lost 10 bases, and 9 bases lay between the germline ends. CDR3 sequence (DNA): TGTGCCAGCAGCTTACAGGCACGGGAGCAGTTCTTC. Translating it yields CASSLQAREQFF.

The rearrangement uses TRBV9 and TRBJ2-3; tentatively, D is TRBD1 (5 bases). Between the trimmed V and J ends, which lost 0 bases and 0 bases, there was a span of 8 bases. The CDR3 runs 15 residues. Germline V gives CDR1 SGDLS, CDR2 YYNGEE. For the CDR3, the DNA is TGTGCCAGCAGCGTAGAGACAGCTAGCACAGATACGCAGTATTTT. Residues: CASSVETASTDTQYF.

This chain connects TRBV20-1 to TRBJ2-7; 8 nucleotides line up with TRBD2. V lost 3 bases, J lost 7 bases, and 8 bases stayed unmatched. Germline lookup yields CDR1 DFQATT and CDR2 SNEGSKA (reference sequence). CDR3 length: 13 amino acids. The DNA of the CDR3 is TGCAGTGCTAGCCTTCCGGGACTAGGTGAGCAGTACTTC. The encoded protein is CSASLPGLGEQYF.

This clonotype was seen only a few times. Since a much larger clone is just one base distant, this may be a read error. This sequence joins TRBV20-1 and TRBJ2-1, with 9 bases that match TRBD2. This CDR3 comprises 15 residues. V lost 6 bases, J lost 5 bases, and 11 bases stayed unmatched. Germline V lookup: CDR1 DFQATT, CDR2 SNEGSKA (reference sequence). DNA for the CDR3: TGCAGTGCCCCTTCTCGAGCGGGGGGAAACAATGAGCAGTTCTTC. It translates to CSAPSRAGGNNEQFF.

In this sample, this clonotype turned up once. The chain carries TRBV2 and TRBJ2-4; D remains unclear. Germline CDR1 and CDR2: SNHLY and FYNNEI. V was cut by 6 bases and J by 3 bases, with 12 bases left in between. The CDR3 runs to 14 residues. CDR3 nucleotides: TGTGCCAGCAGGGCTGAAAACTACAAAAACATTCAGTACTTC. This sequence encodes CASRAENYKNIQYF.

This clonotype was detected only a few times. The chain links TRBV11-3 to TRBJ1-6; 8 bases line up with TRBD1. Per the germline V gene, CDR1 is SGHNT and CDR2 is YENEEA. The CDR3 totals 12 residues. V was clipped by 4 bases and J by 14 bases; unmatched bases: 4. CDR3: CASSSLQGALHF. The DNA of the CDR3 is TGTGCCAGCAGCTCGTTACAGGGGGCCCTCCACTTT.

In this sample, this clonotype turned up once. The DNA for the CDR3 is TGTGCCAGCAGTTACTATTACAGGGACCCCAGTGGGATCTACGAGCAGTACTTC. This codes for CASSYYYRDPSGIYEQYF. The chain is built from TRBV6-2 or TRBV6-3 and TRBJ2-7; TRBD1 is a possible D gene (6 bases). Germline V gene lookup returns CDR1 MNHEY and CDR2 SVGEGT. V lost 1 base, J lost 3 bases, and 22 bases lay in between. The CDR3 has 18 residues.